Following are 16 T cell receptor beta chains from one sample sequenced in a study of blood T cell repertoires in COVID-19. The repertoire was sequenced with immunoSEQ multiplex PCR; TCRdb's copy has only in-frame clones and lacks some. The data show almost 400,000 clones, with more than 75% seen just once and about 2% held by the top ten. The sequenced sample consisted of peripheral blood. These receptors were taken from a woman aged 60-75 years with COVID-19, enrolled during active disease.

A single count supports this clone. CDR3 in DNA: TGTGCCAGCAGTTCCCCGACAGGGGAATTCTATGGCTACACCTTC. It translates to CASSSPTGEFYGYTF. The J gene is TRBJ1-2, the V gene TRBV6-6; 8 bases are a match to TRBD1. The CDR3 length is 15 residues. Losses at the gene ends were 4 bases for V and 4 bases for J; bases not matched to a gene: 8. Per germline, CDR1 MNHNY and CDR2 SVGAGI (reference sequence).

CDR3 amino acids: CASSLERKTATNEKLFF. CDR3 sequence (DNA): TGTGCCAGCAGCTTGGAGAGGAAGACGGCAACTAATGAAAAACTGTTTTTT. This sequence joins TRBV5-5 and TRBJ1-4, with no clear D. Germline CDR1 SGHKS, CDR2 YYEKEE (reference sequence). The CDR3 length is 17 residues. V lost 0 bases to trimming and J lost 0 bases, with 12 bases between them.

The chain joins TRBV7-6 to TRBJ1-1; no definite D call. V was shortened by 0 bases and J by 7 bases, with 12 bases between the two germline ends. This CDR3 is 14 amino acids long. CDR1 and CDR2 (germline): SGHVS, FNYEAQ. The CDR3 sequence is CASSLASEQGEAFF. The CDR3 coding sequence is TGTGCCAGCAGCTTAGCGAGCGAGCAAGGTGAAGCTTTCTTT.

The gene calls are TRBV4-1 and TRBJ1-2, with D perhaps TRBD1 (5 bases). Trimming cost V 10 bases and J 0 bases, with 12 bases left between them. This CDR3 has 13 residues. Looked up from germline, CDR1 is MGHRA and CDR2 is YSYEKL. The CDR3 here is CATAKGTNYGYTF. The CDR3 region has the DNA TGCGCCACCGCGAAGGGGACTAACTATGGCTACACCTTC.

This chain uses TRBV5-4 with TRBJ2-3, with TRBD2 matching over 8 bases. The CDR3 is 17 amino acids. The V and J ends lost 5 bases and 3 bases, in that order; junction bases with no gene match: 14. Germline values: CDR1 SGHNT, CDR2 YYREEE (reference sequence). CDR3 loop: CASSPSSTSGFTDTQYF. DNA of the CDR3: TGTGCCAGCAGTCCTTCCTCAACTAGCGGATTTACAGATACGCAGTATTTT.

The chain carries TRBV5-5 and TRBJ1-2, with D possibly being TRBD1 (5 bases). From germline, CDR1 is SGHKS and CDR2 YYEKEE (reference sequence). The CDR3 runs to 19 residues. The V and J ends lost 4 bases and 7 bases respectively, with 32 bases between them. Here the CDR3 DNA reads TGTGCCAGCAGCGGAGGGATCTGGGCAGATACCCGGGGGACTGGTGGCTACACCTTC. Protein sequence: CASSGGIWADTRGTGGYTF.

In its sample, this clone was seen a few times. The rearrangement links TRBV7-9 to TRBJ1-6; D remains unclear. The CDR3 spans 14 residues. V dropped 5 bases and J dropped 13 bases, with 18 bases sitting between them. Germline V gene data show CDR1 as SEHNR and CDR2 as FQNEAQ (reference sequence). The CDR3 DNA sequence: TGTGCCAGCAGCCCCGAATCGAGAGTAATCCCCCTCCACTTT. Its protein product is CASSPESRVIPLHF.

The genes are TRBV2 and TRBJ1-5; possibly TRBD1 for D (5 bases). The length of the CDR3 is 15 residues. V lost 6 bases and J 2 bases, leaving 14 bases between the germline ends. Germline lookup yields CDR1 SNHLY and CDR2 FYNNEI. Here the CDR3 DNA reads TGTGCCAGCAGACTCAGGGACTATGGCAATCAGCCCCAGCATTTT. It is translated as CASRLRDYGNQPQHF.

The V gene is TRBV5-1, the J gene TRBJ1-1; weak D call: TRBD1 (6 bases). Trimming took 2 bases from V and 4 from J, leaving 12 bases between them. The CDR3 loop spans 14 amino acids. CDR1 is SGHRS, CDR2 YFSETQ, per germline. The CDR3 nucleotides read TGCGCCAGCAGCTTTCTGGGGGCGCGCACTGAAGCTTTCTTT. Translation gives CASSFLGARTEAFF. Full variable domain (outside the CDR3, taken from reference TRBV5-1 and TRBJ1-1): KAGVTQTPRYLIKTRGQQVTLSCSPISGHRSVSWYQQTPGQGLQFLFEYFSETQRNKGNFPGRFSGRQFSNSRSEMNVSTLELGDSALYLCASSFLGARTEAFFGQGTRLTVV.

The table lists this clone with a few counts. The chain links TRBV7-3 to TRBJ1-2, with D perhaps matching TRBD1 (6 bases). The CDR3 is 13 residues long. The V and J ends lost 5 bases and 5 bases respectively, with 12 bases between them. Germline CDR1 reads SGHTA; CDR2 reads FQGTGA. The CDR3 DNA follows: TGTGCCAGCAGCCAAGGACAGACATATGGCTACACCTTC. Translated, it gives CASSQGQTYGYTF.

This clone was detected a few times. The chain recombines TRBV3-1 (or the pseudogene TRBV3-2) with TRBJ1-1; maybe TRBD1 (5 bases). With 3 bases removed from V and 4 bases from J, the gap between germline ends came to 6 bases. Germline loops: CDR1 LGHDT, CDR2 YNNKEL (reference sequence). The CDR3 has 12 residues. CDR3 sequence (DNA): TGTGCCAGCAGCCAGGGGCCCACTGAAGCTTTCTTT. Amino acid sequence: CASSQGPTEAFF.

This chain joins TRBV14 and TRBJ2-2; D might be TRBD2 (5 bases). With 2 bases removed from V and 6 bases from J, the gap between germline ends came to 10 bases. Germline V gene data show CDR1 as SGHDN and CDR2 as FVKESK. The CDR3 contains 14 residues. The CDR3 loop is CASSQTRSSGELFF. CDR3 in DNA: TGTGCCAGCAGCCAAACTAGGTCCTCCGGGGAGCTGTTTTTT. Based on the CDR3 plus reference TRBV14 and TRBJ2-2, the full variable domain is EAGVTQFPSHSVIEKGQTVTLRCDPISGHDNLYWYRRVMGKEIKFLLHFVKESKQDESGMPNNRFLAERTGGTYSTLKVQPAELEDSGVYFCASSQTRSSGELFFGEGSRLTVL.

This clone appeared a single time. The rearrangement links TRBV5-1 to TRBJ2-7; 7 bases align to TRBD2. Germline V lookup: CDR1 SGHRS, CDR2 YFSETQ. CDR3 length: 14 residues. Trimming cost V 3 bases and J 3 bases; bases outside gene matches: 6. CDR3: CASSYDAGVYEQYF. CDR3 bases: TGCGCCAGCAGCTACGACGCGGGGGTCTACGAGCAGTACTTC.

The CDR3 region is CASSNRRDSYGYTF. Written as DNA, the CDR3 is TGTGCCAGCAGCAACAGACGGGACAGCTATGGCTACACCTTC. The chain recombines TRBV21-1 with TRBJ1-2; TRBD1 is taken as the D call from the table, unchecked against the DNA. TRBV21-1 is designated a pseudogene. The CDR3 has 14 amino acids.

This clone was counted between two and nine times. V is TRBV7-9 and J is TRBJ1-2; 7 bases agree with TRBD1. Looked up from germline, CDR1 is SEHNR and CDR2 is FQNEAQ (reference sequence). Trimming cost V 5 bases and J 7 bases; bases outside gene matches: 13. The CDR3 length is 15 residues. The CDR3 DNA is TGTGCCAGCAGCGAATACACAGGGGAGTGGGGTGGCTACACCTTC. Its protein product is CASSEYTGEWGGYTF. The full variable domain, completed using reference TRBV7-9 and TRBJ1-2, is DTGVSQNPRHKITKRGQNVTFRCDPISEHNRLYWYRQTLGQGPEFLTYFQNEAQLEKSRLLSDRFSAERPKGSFSTLEIQRTEQGDSAMYLCASSEYTGEWGGYTFGSGTRLTVV.

The chain joins TRBV18 to TRBJ1-6; tentatively, D is TRBD1 (5 bases). Germline CDR1 and CDR2: KGHSH and LQKENI. V lost 5 bases to trimming and J lost 9 bases, with 14 bases between them. The CDR3 runs to 14 residues. CDR3 in amino acids: CASSVQGQPSPLHF. CDR3 DNA: TGTGCCAGCTCAGTTCAGGGTCAGCCTTCACCCCTCCACTTT.